The source of this T cell receptor (beta chain) is a study of T cell repertoires in cytomegalovirus infection. Study details: Use of recently identified HLA-C-restricted and well-studied HLA-B-restricted CMV epitopes was part of the study. Matching HLA type and CMV infection were both indicated by public TCR beta signatures. General study points: HLA-C-restricted CMV clonotypes gave the most frequent clonotype in two of eight donors. Public TCR beta family frequency separated CMV-and-HLA carriers, including in an independent cohort.

With respect to this clonotype: Its target is unknown. One junction end does not reproduce the germline sequence, and a read error may be involved.

From germline, CDR1 is SGHAT and CDR2 FQDESV (reference sequence). The CDR3 is made up of 15 amino acids. TCRdb analysed the reads with MiXCR anew, one entry per CDR3 protein. In the table there are around 900,000 distinct CDR3 sequences, 25% to 40% of which are singletons. The specimen was cultured CD8+ T cells from PBMCs, collected from culture after CMV antigen stimulation. This TCR was recovered from a human donor in good health (CMV status not recorded). Some clones in this sample may be carry-over from other donors' samples. This rearrangement joins TRBV11-1 to TRBJ2-1, with TRBD2 identical over 10 bases. The CDR3 protein is CANSPWTSGYNEQFF. Written as DNA, the CDR3 is TGTGCCAACAGCCCTTGGACTAGCGGCTACAATGAGCAGTTCTTC.